What follows are 22 T cell receptor beta chains derived from one specimen sequenced in a study of blood T cell repertoires in COVID-19. Assay: immunoSEQ multiplex PCR; the TCRdb copy retains only in-frame clones and omits some. The sample contains a few hundred thousand clones, approximately 84% of which appear only once. Source material: PBMCs or T cells enriched from blood (not recorded which). The receptors here all came from a woman in her 50s who had been exposed to COVID-19.

The genes are TRBV19 and TRBJ1-6; maybe TRBD1 (6 bases). Trimming pared 6 bases from V and 4 bases from J, leaving 10 bases between. There are 14 residues in the CDR3. Germline assignment: CDR1 LNHDA and CDR2 SQIVND (reference sequence). The CDR3 bases are TGTGCCAGTAGAGCGAGGGGGTATAATTCACCCCTCCACTTT. Translated, it gives CASRARGYNSPLHF.

The table lists this clone with a count of one. The chain combines TRBV5-4 with TRBJ2-5, with a tentative D call TRBD2 (6 bases). Looked up from germline, CDR1 is SGHNT and CDR2 is YYREEE (reference sequence). The CDR3 runs 14 residues. V was cut by 2 bases and J by 1 base, with 9 bases left in between. CDR3 nucleotides: TGTGCCAGCAGCTTACGGGACTCCCAAGAGACCCAGTACTTC. Amino acids: CASSLRDSQETQYF.

The chain has TRBV4-1 and TRBJ2-3; 10 nucleotides line up with TRBD2. The CDR3 sequence is 16 residues long. Germline CDR1 and CDR2: MGHRA and YSYEKL. With V trimmed by 3 bases and J by 7 bases, 10 bases remained unmatched. Here the CDR3 reads CASSQFWLAGAYTQYF. In nucleotides, the CDR3 is TGCGCCAGCAGCCAGTTCTGGCTAGCGGGGGCTTATACGCAGTATTTT.

The rearrangement links TRBV3-1 (or the pseudogene TRBV3-2) to TRBJ2-3, with D possibly being TRBD2 (6 bases). The CDR3 sequence is 15 residues long. The germline CDR1 and CDR2 sequences are LGHDT and YNNKEL (reference sequence). The V end was cut by 3 bases, the J end by 5 bases, with 15 bases between. The CDR3 nucleotides are TGTGCCAGCAGCCAGAGGGAACTAGCACAAGATACGCAGTATTTT. This encodes CASSQRELAQDTQYF.

In nucleotides, the CDR3 is TGCAGCGTTGAATCCCCGGACAGGGACCATGGCTACACCTTC. It is translated as CSVESPDRDHGYTF. J is TRBJ1-2 and V is TRBV29-1, with 8 nucleotides matching TRBD1. With V trimmed by 2 bases and J by 6 bases, 8 bases remained unmatched. The CDR3 is 14 amino acids. Germline loops: CDR1 SQVTM, CDR2 ANQGSEA.

The V and J genes are TRBV6-2 or TRBV6-3 and TRBJ2-1; no reliable D call. V dropped 5 bases and J dropped 1 base, with 3 bases sitting between them. Germline V lookup: CDR1 MNHEY, CDR2 SVGEGT. The CDR3 spans 12 residues. The CDR3 bases are TGTGCCAGCAGTCCATCCTACAATGAGCAGTTCTTC. Protein sequence: CASSPSYNEQFF.

The genes are TRBV19 and TRBJ1-1, with TRBD1 matching 8 bases. Germline V gene sequence: CDR1 LNHDA, CDR2 SQIVND (reference sequence). J gave up 5 bases and V 3 bases, and 5 bases lay outside the gene matches. This CDR3 has 14 amino acids. Written as DNA, the CDR3 is TGTGCCAGTAGTATGAGGGACAGGACGACTGAAGCTTTCTTT. It encodes CASSMRDRTTEAFF.

The V call is TRBV29-1, the J call TRBJ1-2; the D is unclear. The CDR3 runs to 13 residues. In germline, CDR1 is SQVTM, CDR2 ANQGSEA. V was shortened by 4 bases and J by 0 bases, with 9 bases between the two germline ends. Here the CDR3 DNA reads TGCAGCGTTGGGAGGGCAACTAACTATGGCTACACCTTC. Amino acids: CSVGRATNYGYTF.

This chain joins TRBV6-5 and TRBJ1-5, with D tentatively TRBD1 (6 bases). Trimming pared 5 bases from V and 5 bases from J, leaving 10 bases between. The CDR3 is made up of 13 amino acids. From germline, CDR1 is MNHEY and CDR2 SVGAGI. CDR3 sequence reads: CASSRRQDQPQHF. CDR3 DNA: TGTGCCAGCAGTCGGCGACAGGATCAGCCCCAGCATTTT.

Comment on this clone: The germline gene is not matched at one end of the junction; a read error may be the cause. The chain links TRBV7-2 to TRBJ1-2, with unresolved D. CDR1 is SGHTA and CDR2 is FQGNSA in the germline V gene. The CDR3 spans 10 residues. The CDR3 DNA reads TGTGCCAGCAGCGGCCGGGAAAGTCTGTTC. As protein: CASSGRESLF.

V usage is TRBV25-1 and J usage is TRBJ1-6; the match to TRBD1 covers 8 bases. The length of the CDR3 is 13 residues. V lost 6 bases, J lost 9 bases, and 4 bases stayed unmatched. Germline V gene lookup returns CDR1 MGHDK and CDR2 SYGVNS. The CDR3: CASRWTGTSPLHF. As DNA, the CDR3 is TGTGCCAGCAGATGGACAGGGACTTCACCCCTCCACTTT.

The chain uses TRBV6-1 and TRBJ1-5; the match to TRBD1 covers 11 bases. This CDR3 is 15 amino acids long. Germline V gene lookup returns CDR1 MNHNS and CDR2 SASEGT. V gave up 0 bases and J gave up 11 bases; unmatched junction bases: 6. CDR3: CASSEAGTGGWSQHF. CDR3 nucleotide sequence: TGTGCCAGCAGTGAAGCGGGGACAGGGGGTTGGTCCCAGCATTTT.

V gene TRBV6-4 combines with J gene TRBJ1-1, with TRBD1 as a possible D gene (6 bases). Per germline, CDR1 MRHNA and CDR2 SNTAGT. The CDR3 spans 13 residues. V dropped 9 bases and J dropped 0 bases, with 11 bases sitting between them. The CDR3 region has the DNA TGTGCCAGGGACAGACCCATGAACACTGAAGCTTTCTTT. Protein sequence: CARDRPMNTEAFF.

The chain carries TRBV2 and TRBJ2-7, with D perhaps TRBD1 (6 bases). Deletions cut 5 bases from V and 1 base from J, with 15 bases between. Germline-derived CDR1 and CDR2 are SNHLY and FYNNEI. CDR3 length: 15 amino acids. The CDR3: CASSPPRTVSYEQYF. The CDR3, as DNA: TGTGCCAGCAGTCCGCCCCGGACAGTGTCCTACGAGCAGTACTTC.

The chain uses TRBV7-9 and TRBJ2-3; tentatively, D is TRBD1 (6 bases). The V end was cut by 5 bases, the J end by 2 bases, with 14 bases between. The CDR3 runs 15 residues. CDR1 is SEHNR and CDR2 is FQNEAQ in the germline V gene (reference sequence). The DNA for the CDR3 is TGTGCCAGCAGCCTTCAGACAGGACTCACAGATACGCAGTATTTT. Its translation: CASSLQTGLTDTQYF.

The chain employs TRBV7-3 and TRBJ2-1, with 13 bases that match TRBD2. CDR3 size: 20 residues. The ends lost 5 bases at V and 1 base at J; junction bases unmatched: 14. Germline CDR1 and CDR2: SGHTA and FQGTGA. In DNA form, the CDR3 reads TGTGCCAGCAGCGCCAAATCGACTAGCGGGGGGCCCGGGTCCTACAATGAGCAGTTCTTC. The encoded protein is CASSAKSTSGGPGSYNEQFF.

The chain joins TRBV7-9 to TRBJ2-5, with 8 bases that match TRBD1. The trim removed 4 bases at V and 2 bases at J, leaving 9 bases unmatched. This CDR3 contains 16 residues. Germline V gene sequence: CDR1 SEHNR, CDR2 FQNEAQ (reference sequence). Here the CDR3 reads CASSSRTGRFQETQYF. CDR3 sequence (DNA): TGTGCCAGCAGCTCAAGGACAGGGAGATTTCAAGAGACCCAGTACTTC. Together with reference TRBV7-9 and TRBJ2-5, the CDR3 gives the full variable domain: DTGVSQNPRHKITKRGQNVTFRCDPISEHNRLYWYRQTLGQGPEFLTYFQNEAQLEKSRLLSDRFSAERPKGSFSTLEIQRTEQGDSAMYLCASSSRTGRFQETQYFGPGTRLLVL.

The chain has TRBV12-3 or TRBV12-4 and TRBJ2-5; no definite D call. The CDR3 contains 10 residues. V was cut by 6 bases and J by 4 bases, with 3 bases left in between. CDR3 DNA sequence: TGTGCCAGCAGCGGAGAGACCCAGTACTTC. This encodes CASSGETQYF.

This CDR3 is CASSIGGQAYYEQYF. CDR3 coding DNA: TGTGCCAGTAGTATAGGGGGACAGGCCTACTACGAGCAGTACTTC. V usage is TRBV19 and J usage is TRBJ2-7; TRBD1 agrees at 8 bases. CDR1 LNHDA and CDR2 SQIVND come from the germline V gene (reference sequence). CDR3 length equals 15 residues. V was clipped by 1 base and J by 3 bases; unmatched bases: 5.

The V gene is TRBV13, the J gene TRBJ1-2, with 8 bases identical to TRBD1. The CDR3 has 13 residues. V lost 0 bases to trimming and J lost 6 bases; unmatched junction nucleotides: 0. Germline V gives CDR1 PRHDT, CDR2 FYEKMQ (reference sequence). CDR3 in amino acids: CASSLGTGDGYTF. In nucleotides, the CDR3 is TGTGCCAGCAGCTTAGGGACAGGGGATGGCTACACCTTC.

The V gene is TRBV5-1, the J gene TRBJ1-4; 9 nucleotides line up with TRBD1. The CDR3 loop spans 14 amino acids. CDR1 is SGHRS, CDR2 YFSETQ, per germline. Germline trimming cut 5 bases from V and 4 bases from J; bases unmatched to any gene: 3. In DNA form, the CDR3 reads TGCGCCAGCAGTACAGGGGGCGATAATGAAAAACTGTTTTTT. Translated, it gives CASSTGGDNEKLFF.

The chain combines TRBV7-2 with TRBJ1-4; no reliable D call. The V end was cut by 1 base, the J end by 10 bases, with 10 bases between. The CDR3 is 13 residues long. The V gene's germline CDR1 is SGHTA and CDR2 FQGNSA. The DNA for the CDR3 is TGTGCCAGCAGCTTAGACCCGGAGGGAAAACTGTTTTTT. This gives the protein CASSLDPEGKLFF.